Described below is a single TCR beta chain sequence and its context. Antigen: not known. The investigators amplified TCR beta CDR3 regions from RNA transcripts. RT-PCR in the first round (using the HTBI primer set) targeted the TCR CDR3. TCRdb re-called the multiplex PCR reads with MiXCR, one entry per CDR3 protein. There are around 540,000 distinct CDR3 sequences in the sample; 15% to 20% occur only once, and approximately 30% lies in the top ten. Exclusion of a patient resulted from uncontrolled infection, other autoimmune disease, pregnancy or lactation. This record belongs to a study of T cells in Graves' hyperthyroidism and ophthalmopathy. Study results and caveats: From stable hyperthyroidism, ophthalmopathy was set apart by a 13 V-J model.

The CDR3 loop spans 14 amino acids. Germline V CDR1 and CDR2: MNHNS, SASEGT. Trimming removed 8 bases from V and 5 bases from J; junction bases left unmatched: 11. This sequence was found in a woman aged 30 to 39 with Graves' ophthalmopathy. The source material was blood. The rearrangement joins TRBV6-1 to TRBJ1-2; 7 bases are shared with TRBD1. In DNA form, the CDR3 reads TGTGCCAGCGAGCAGGGGGGATTGGTTTATGGCTACACCTTC. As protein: CASEQGGLVYGYTF.